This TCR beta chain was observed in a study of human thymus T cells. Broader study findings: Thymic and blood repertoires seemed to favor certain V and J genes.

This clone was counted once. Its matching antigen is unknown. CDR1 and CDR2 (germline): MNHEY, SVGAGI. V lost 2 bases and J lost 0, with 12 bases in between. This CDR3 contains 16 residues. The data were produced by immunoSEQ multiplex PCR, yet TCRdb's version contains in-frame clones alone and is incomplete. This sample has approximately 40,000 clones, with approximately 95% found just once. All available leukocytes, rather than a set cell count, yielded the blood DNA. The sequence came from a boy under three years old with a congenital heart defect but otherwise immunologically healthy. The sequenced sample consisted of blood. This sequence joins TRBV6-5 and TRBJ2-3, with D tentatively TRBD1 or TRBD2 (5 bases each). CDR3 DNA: TGTGCCAGCAGTTACGGGACCAATCCTAGCACAGATACGCAGTATTTT. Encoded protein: CASSYGTNPSTDTQYF.